This T cell receptor beta chain was observed in a study of response to subunit inactivated influenza vaccine. Regarding the study as a whole: Few new T cells, the authors suggested, are recruited by each seasonal influenza vaccination.

Concerning this clonotype: No antigen is known for it.

Via MiXCR, TCRdb re-called the RT-PCR reads, giving one row per CDR3 protein. The data show a few hundred thousand distinct CDR3 sequences, roughly 11% seen once. V was cut by 6 bases and J by 4 bases, with 19 bases left in between. The CDR3 runs to 15 residues. Looked up from germline, CDR1 is MDHEN and CDR2 is SYDVKM. The source of this sequence is a man aged 50-60 years who received an inactivated influenza vaccine. Sample: PBMCs from blood, taken about 40 days after vaccination. V usage is TRBV28 and J usage is TRBJ2-7, with TRBD1 as a possible D gene (6 bases). The CDR3 sequence: CASRVFGDTGYEQYF. Written as DNA, the CDR3 is TGTGCCAGCAGAGTTTTTGGAGATACAGGGTACGAGCAGTACTTC.